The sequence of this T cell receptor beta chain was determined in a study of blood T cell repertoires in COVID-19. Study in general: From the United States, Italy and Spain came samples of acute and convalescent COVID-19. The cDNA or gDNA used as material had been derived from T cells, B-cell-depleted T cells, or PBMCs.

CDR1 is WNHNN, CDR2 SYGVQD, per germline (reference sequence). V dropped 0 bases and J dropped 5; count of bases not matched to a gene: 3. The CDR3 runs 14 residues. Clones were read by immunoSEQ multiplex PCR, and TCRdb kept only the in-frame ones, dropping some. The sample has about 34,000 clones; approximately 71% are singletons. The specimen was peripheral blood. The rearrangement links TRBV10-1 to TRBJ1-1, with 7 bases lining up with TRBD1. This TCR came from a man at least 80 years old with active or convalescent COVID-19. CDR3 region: CASSESTGITEAFF. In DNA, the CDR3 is TGCGCCAGCAGTGAGTCGACAGGGATTACTGAAGCTTTCTTT.